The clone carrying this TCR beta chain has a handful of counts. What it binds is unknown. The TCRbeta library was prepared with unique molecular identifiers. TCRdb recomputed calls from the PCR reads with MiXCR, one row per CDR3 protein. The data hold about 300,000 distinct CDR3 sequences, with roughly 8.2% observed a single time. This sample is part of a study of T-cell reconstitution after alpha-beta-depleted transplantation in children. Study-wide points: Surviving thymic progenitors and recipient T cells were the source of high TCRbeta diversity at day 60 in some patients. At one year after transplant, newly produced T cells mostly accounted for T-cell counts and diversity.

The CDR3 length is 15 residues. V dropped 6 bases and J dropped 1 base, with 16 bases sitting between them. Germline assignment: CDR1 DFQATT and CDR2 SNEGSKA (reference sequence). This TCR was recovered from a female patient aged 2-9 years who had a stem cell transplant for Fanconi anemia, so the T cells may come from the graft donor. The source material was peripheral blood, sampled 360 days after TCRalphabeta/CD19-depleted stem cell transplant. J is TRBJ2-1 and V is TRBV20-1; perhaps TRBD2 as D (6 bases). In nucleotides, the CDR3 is TGCAGTGCCAGCCTGGCGGGAATGTCCTACAATGAGCAGTTCTTC. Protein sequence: CSASLAGMSYNEQFF.